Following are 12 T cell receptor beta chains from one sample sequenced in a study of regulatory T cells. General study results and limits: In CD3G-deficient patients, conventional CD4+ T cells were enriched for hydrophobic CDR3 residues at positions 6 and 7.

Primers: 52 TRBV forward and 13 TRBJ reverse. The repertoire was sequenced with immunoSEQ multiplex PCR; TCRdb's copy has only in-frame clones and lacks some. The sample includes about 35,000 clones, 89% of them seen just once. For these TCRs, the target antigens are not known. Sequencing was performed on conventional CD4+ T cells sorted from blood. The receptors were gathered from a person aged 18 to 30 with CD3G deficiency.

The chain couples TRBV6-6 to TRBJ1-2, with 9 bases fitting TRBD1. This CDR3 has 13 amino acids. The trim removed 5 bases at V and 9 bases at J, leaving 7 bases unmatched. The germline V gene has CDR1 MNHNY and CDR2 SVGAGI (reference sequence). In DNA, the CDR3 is TGTGCCAGCAGTCCCGACAGGGGGGTGAGCTACACCTTC. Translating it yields CASSPDRGVSYTF.

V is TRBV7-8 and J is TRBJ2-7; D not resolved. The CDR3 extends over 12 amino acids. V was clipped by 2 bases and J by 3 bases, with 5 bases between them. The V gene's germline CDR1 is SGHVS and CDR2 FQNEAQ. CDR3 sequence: CASSLNSYEQYF. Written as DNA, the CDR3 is TGTGCCAGCAGCTTAAACAGCTACGAGCAGTACTTC.

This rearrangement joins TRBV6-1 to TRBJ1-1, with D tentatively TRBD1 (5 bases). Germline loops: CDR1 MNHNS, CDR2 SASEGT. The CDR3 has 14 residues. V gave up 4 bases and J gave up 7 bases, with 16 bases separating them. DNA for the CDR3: TGTGCCAGCAGTGCCCAGGGTTATTCGGGTGAAGCTTTCTTT. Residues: CASSAQGYSGEAFF.

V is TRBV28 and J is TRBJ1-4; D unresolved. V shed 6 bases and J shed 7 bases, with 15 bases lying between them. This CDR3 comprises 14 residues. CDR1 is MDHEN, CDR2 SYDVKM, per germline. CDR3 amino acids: CASSSMIWSEKLFF. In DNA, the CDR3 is TGTGCCAGCAGCTCCATGATTTGGAGTGAAAAACTGTTTTTT. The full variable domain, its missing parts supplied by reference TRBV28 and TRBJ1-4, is DVKVTQSSRYLVKRTGEKVFLECVQDMDHENMFWYRQDPGLGLRLIYFSYDVKMKEKGDIPEGYSVSREKKERFSLILESASTNQTSMYLCASSSMIWSEKLFFGSGTQLSVL.

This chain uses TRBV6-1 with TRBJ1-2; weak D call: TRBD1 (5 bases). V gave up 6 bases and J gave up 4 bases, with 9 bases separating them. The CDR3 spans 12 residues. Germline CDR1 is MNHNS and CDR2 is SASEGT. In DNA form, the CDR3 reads TGTGCCAGCAGGGCCCAGGGCTATGGCTACACCTTC. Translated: CASRAQGYGYTF.

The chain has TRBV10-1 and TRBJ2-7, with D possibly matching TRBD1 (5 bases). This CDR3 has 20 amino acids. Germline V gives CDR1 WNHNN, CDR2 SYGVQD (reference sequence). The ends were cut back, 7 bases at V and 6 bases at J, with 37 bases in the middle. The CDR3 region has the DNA TGCGCCAGCACCCTGGCAGGGAATTGTTGTATTTCTTGGTATTTTTGCGAGCAGTACTTC. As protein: CASTLAGNCCISWYFCEQYF.

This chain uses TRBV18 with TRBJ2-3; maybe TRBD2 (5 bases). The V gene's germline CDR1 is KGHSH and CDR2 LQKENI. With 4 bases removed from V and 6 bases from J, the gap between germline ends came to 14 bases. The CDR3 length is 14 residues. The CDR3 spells CASSLSRPGDTQYF. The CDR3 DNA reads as TGTGCCAGCTCACTCTCACGGCCGGGGGATACGCAGTATTTT.

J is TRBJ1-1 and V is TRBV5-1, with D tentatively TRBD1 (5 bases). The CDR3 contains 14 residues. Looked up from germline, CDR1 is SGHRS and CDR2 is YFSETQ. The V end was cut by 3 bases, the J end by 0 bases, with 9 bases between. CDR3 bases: TGCGCCAGCAGCTGGGGGACGTTGAACACTGAAGCTTTCTTT. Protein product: CASSWGTLNTEAFF.

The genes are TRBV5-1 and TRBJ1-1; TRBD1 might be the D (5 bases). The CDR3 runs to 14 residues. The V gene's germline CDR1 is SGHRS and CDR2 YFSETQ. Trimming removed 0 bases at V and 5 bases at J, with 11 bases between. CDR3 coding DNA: TGCGCCAGCAGCTTGGATGGGGGGAGGACTGAAGCTTTCTTT. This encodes CASSLDGGRTEAFF.

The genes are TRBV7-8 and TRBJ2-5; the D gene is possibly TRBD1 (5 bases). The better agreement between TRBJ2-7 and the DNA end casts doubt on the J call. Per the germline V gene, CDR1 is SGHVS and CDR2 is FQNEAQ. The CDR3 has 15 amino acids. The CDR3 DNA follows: TGTGCCAGCAGCTCAGGAACAGGCCGCTCCTACGAGCAGTACTTC. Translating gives CASSSGTGRSYEQYF.

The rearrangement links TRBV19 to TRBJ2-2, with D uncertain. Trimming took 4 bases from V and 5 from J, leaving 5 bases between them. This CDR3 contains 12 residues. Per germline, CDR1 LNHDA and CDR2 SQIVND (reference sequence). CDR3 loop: CASSTRTGELFF. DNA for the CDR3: TGTGCCAGTAGTACCCGGACCGGGGAGCTGTTTTTT.

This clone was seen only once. CDR3 DNA: TGTGCCAGCAGCCAAGATCGAGGGAGGAGAGAGACCCAGTACTTC. It specifies CASSQDRGRRETQYF. The chain couples TRBV14 to TRBJ2-5; TRBD2 is a possible D gene (6 bases). There are 15 residues in the CDR3. The V end lost 0 bases, the J end lost 4 bases, and 12 bases lay between the germline ends. CDR1 SGHDN and CDR2 FVKESK come from the germline V gene.